This T cell receptor (beta chain) was recorded in a study of cytomegalovirus exposure and HLA in healthy donors. The study, taken as a whole, reports: There were some V segments, including TRBV6-2 and TRBV6-3, excluded as indistinguishable. Being productive about 87% or about 30% of the time was typical of most TCR beta V segments in an earlier analysis. A later analysis revealed that TCR association rates differed between HLA loci, peaking at DRB1 and bottoming out at HLA-C.

The PCR made use of 60 Vbeta and 13 Jbeta primers. The protocol was immunoSEQ multiplex PCR, while the TCRdb copy is restricted to in-frame clones and leaves out a portion. The specimen's table records about 88,000 clones. The trim removed 4 bases at V and 5 bases at J, leaving 10 bases unmatched. The CDR3 contains 15 residues. CDR1 and CDR2 (germline): MGHRA, YSYEKL. As regards this clone: Its antigen is not known.

V gene TRBV4-1 combines with J gene TRBJ2-7, with 8 nucleotides matching TRBD1. Sequenced sample: PBMCs. The TCR was taken from a girl under 18 in good health and CMV-seropositive. CDR3 loop: CASSLRDRSIDEQYF. The CDR3 DNA sequence: TGCGCCAGCAGCCTCCGGGACAGGTCGATCGACGAGCAGTACTTC.